This record concerns one TCR beta chain sequence. What it binds is unknown. Other DNA sequences within the sample encode an identical CDR3. Profiled with immunoSEQ multiplex PCR; TCRdb holds only in-frame clones, not every one. In the table there are roughly 60,000 clones, 65% to 85% of which are singletons. The entry originates in a study of OX40 agonist ivuxolimab in advanced cancers. Study-wide context: Ivuxolimab doses were 0.01, 0.1, 0.3, 1.5, 3 or 10 mg/kg every 2 weeks. Age averaged approximately 60 years (range about 23 to 85), and less than 85% were male. Three patients got partial responses; one had hepatocellular carcinoma and two had cutaneous melanoma.

Study-wide points: Researchers did not establish what antigens the expanded peripheral T cells target.

Germline assignment: CDR1 SGHNT and CDR2 YYREEE (reference sequence). The CDR3 length is 15 residues. V lost 5 bases to trimming and J lost 0 bases, with 14 bases between them. This specimen consisted of CD4+ or CD8+ T cells sorted from blood, obtained in a trial of the OX40 agonist ivuxolimab. The TCR comes from an adult with an advanced solid tumor such as melanoma, head and neck, liver or kidney cancer. The chain couples TRBV5-4 to TRBJ1-1, with TRBD1 as a possible D gene (5 bases). The CDR3 bases are TGTGCCAGCAGACCAGGACAACTATTGAACACTGAAGCTTTCTTT. It translates to CASRPGQLLNTEAFF.